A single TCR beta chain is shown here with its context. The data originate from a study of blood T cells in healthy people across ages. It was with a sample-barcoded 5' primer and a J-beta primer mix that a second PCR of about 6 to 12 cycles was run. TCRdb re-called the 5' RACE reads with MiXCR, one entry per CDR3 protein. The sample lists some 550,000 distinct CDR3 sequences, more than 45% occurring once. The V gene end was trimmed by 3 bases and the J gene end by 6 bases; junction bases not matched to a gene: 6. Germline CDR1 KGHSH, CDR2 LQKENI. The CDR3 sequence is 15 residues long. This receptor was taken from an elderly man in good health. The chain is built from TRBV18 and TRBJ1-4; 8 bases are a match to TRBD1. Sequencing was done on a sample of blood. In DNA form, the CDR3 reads TGTGCCAGCTCACCCGACCAGGGGGCGGATGAAAAACTGTTTTTT. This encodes CASSPDQGADEKLFF.